This T cell receptor (beta chain) was captured in a study of blood T cell repertoires in COVID-19. Study context: Acute and convalescent COVID-19 specimens originated in the United States, Italy and Spain. T cells, B-cell-depleted T cells, or PBMCs provided the cDNA or gDNA that served as material.

Study processing details: Amplifying reference gene primers gave estimates of nucleated cell counts. Assay used: immunoSEQ multiplex PCR; TCRdb lists only in-frame clones, some missing. V, J and clone size are those of that table, while D and trimming were read from the DNA. The repertoire has about 160,000 clones, under 90% of them found once; the top ten carry about 3.7%. V was cut by 0 bases and J by 3 bases, with 11 bases left in between. This CDR3 has 15 residues. Germline V gene lookup returns CDR1 MGHRA and CDR2 YSYEKL. Sequencing used PBMCs or T cells enriched from blood (not recorded which). This sequence joins TRBV4-1 and TRBJ1-1, with D uncertain. This clonotype originated in a woman aged 55-75 years who had recovered from COVID-19. The CDR3 DNA reads TGCGCCAGCAGCCAAGATGAGGTTGGAGACACTGAAGCTTTCTTT. It encodes CASSQDEVGDTEAFF.